Presented here are 18 T cell receptor beta chains from one specimen sequenced in a study of siplizumab effects on memory and regulatory T cells. The table came from immunoSEQ multiplex PCR; TCRdb's copy has only in-frame clones and leaves some out. The sample lists around 95,000 clones, around 92% occurring once. Sequenced input: CD4+ T cells sorted from blood. The receptor source for this set is a human donor in good health.

The rearrangement joins TRBV2 to TRBJ1-5, with D possibly matching TRBD1 (6 bases). The CDR3 is made up of 14 amino acids. V dropped 5 bases and J dropped 4 bases, with 12 bases sitting between them. Germline V gene data show CDR1 as SNHLY and CDR2 as FYNNEI. The DNA of the CDR3 is TGTGCCAGCAGTCCGTTCCAGGGGAATCAGCCCCAGCATTTT. Protein product: CASSPFQGNQPQHF.

The chain combines TRBV28 with TRBJ2-1; no firm D call. This CDR3 has 15 amino acids. Germline loops: CDR1 MDHEN, CDR2 SYDVKM. V was clipped by 8 bases and J by 0 bases, with 14 bases between them. The CDR3 reads CASEPGPRSYNEQFF. The CDR3 coding sequence is TGTGCCAGCGAACCGGGCCCCCGCTCCTACAATGAGCAGTTCTTC. Drawing the rest from reference TRBV28 and TRBJ2-1, the complete variable domain is DVKVTQSSRYLVKRTGEKVFLECVQDMDHENMFWYRQDPGLGLRLIYFSYDVKMKEKGDIPEGYSVSREKKERFSLILESASTNQTSMYLCASEPGPRSYNEQFFGPGTRLTVL.

The V call is TRBV30, the J call TRBJ2-3; D is undetermined. The germline V gene encodes CDR1 GTSNPN and CDR2 SVGIG (reference sequence). The CDR3 covers 12 residues. V was pared by 0 bases and J by 9 bases, with 10 bases between. The CDR3 loop is CAWSVLGGTQYF. DNA of the CDR3: TGTGCCTGGAGTGTACTGGGCGGAACGCAGTATTTT. Filled out from reference TRBV30 and TRBJ2-3, the complete variable domain reads SQTIHQWPATLVQPVGSPLSLECTVEGTSNPNLYWYRQAAGRGLQLLFYSVGIGQISSEVPQNLSASRPQDRQFILSSKKLLLSDSGFYLCAWSVLGGTQYFGPGTRLTVL.

The V gene is TRBV18, the J gene TRBJ1-5, with D unclear. Germline V lookup: CDR1 KGHSH, CDR2 LQKENI. The length of the CDR3 is 15 residues. V lost 0 bases to trimming and J lost 5 bases, with 11 bases between them. DNA for the CDR3: TGTGCCAGCTCACCACCGAGGGCGCCCGATCAGCCCCAGCATTTT. Translating gives CASSPPRAPDQPQHF.

This clone was seen a single time. The V and J genes are TRBV11-2 and TRBJ2-1; a weak D match, TRBD2 (5 bases). Trimming stripped 4 bases from V and 11 bases from J, with 18 bases between. This CDR3 region has 14 residues. The germline V gene encodes CDR1 SGHAT and CDR2 FQNNGV. CDR3 sequence reads: CASSSPPSPTQQFF. CDR3 nucleotide sequence: TGTGCCAGCAGCTCCCCCCCTAGCCCCACTCAGCAGTTCTTC. Variable domain in full (rest from reference TRBV11-2 and TRBJ2-1): EAGVAQSPRYKIIEKRQSVAFWCNPISGHATLYWYQQILGQGPKLLIQFQNNGVVDDSQLPKDRFSAERLKGVDSTLKIQPAKLEDSAVYLCASSSPPSPTQQFFGPGTRLTVL.

This chain uses TRBV6-5 with TRBJ1-4; weak D call: TRBD1 (5 bases). Germline values: CDR1 MNHEY, CDR2 SVGAGI. V was pared by 7 bases and J by 0 bases, with 12 bases between. The CDR3 is made up of 15 amino acids. The CDR3 DNA is TGTGCCAGCACCGACCGGGGGGCAACTAATGAAAAACTGTTTTTT. This encodes CASTDRGATNEKLFF.

The chain couples TRBV5-4 to TRBJ1-3; D not certain. CDR3 length equals 15 residues. The germline CDR1 and CDR2 sequences are SGHNT and YYREEE (reference sequence). Deletions cut 3 bases from V and 9 bases from J, with 19 bases between. The CDR3 here is CASSSTTPPVGTIYF. DNA for the CDR3: TGTGCCAGCAGCTCGACTACACCCCCGGTGGGCACCATATATTTT. Full variable domain (missing parts from reference TRBV5-4 and TRBJ1-3): ETGVTQSPTHLIKTRGQQVTLRCSSQSGHNTVSWYQQALGQGPQFIFQYYREEENGRGNFPPRFSGLQFPNYSSELNVNALELDDSALYLCASSSTTPPVGTIYFGEGSWLTVV.

The chain combines TRBV2 with TRBJ2-3, with a possible D match to TRBD2 (5 bases). CDR1 is SNHLY and CDR2 is FYNNEI in the germline V gene. CDR3 length: 14 amino acids. The V and J ends lost 1 base and 6 bases respectively, with 11 bases between them. CDR3 sequence reads: CASSEDRSVDTQYF. Written as DNA, the CDR3 is TGTGCCAGCAGTGAAGACCGTAGCGTGGATACGCAGTATTTT.

The rearrangement uses TRBV6-5 and TRBJ2-7; tentatively, D is TRBD2 (5 bases). The CDR3 extends over 14 amino acids. The germline V and J ends were trimmed by 5 bases and 0 bases, with 11 bases remaining between them. Germline assignment: CDR1 MNHEY and CDR2 SVGAGI. The CDR3 DNA reads TGTGCCAGCAGTCGCAGCCGGGACTCCTACGAGCAGTACTTC. Translating gives CASSRSRDSYEQYF.

The chain recombines TRBV5-1 with TRBJ2-7; no clear D gene. The ends were cut back, 0 bases at V and 0 bases at J, with 7 bases in the middle. Germline values: CDR1 SGHRS, CDR2 YFSETQ. The CDR3 length is 14 residues. Here the CDR3 reads CASSLGRSSYEQYF. The CDR3 DNA follows: TGCGCCAGCAGCTTGGGACGGAGCTCCTACGAGCAGTACTTC.

The chain combines TRBV19 with TRBJ1-6, with TRBD1 as a possible D gene (6 bases). The CDR3 has 14 amino acids. Germline values: CDR1 LNHDA, CDR2 SQIVND (reference sequence). Trimming left V 6 bases short and J 5 bases short, with 11 bases between. CDR3 DNA: TGTGCCAGTAGCCCGGACAGAAATAATTCACCCCTCCACTTT. Protein sequence: CASSPDRNNSPLHF.

The count of this clone is one. The CDR3, as DNA: TGCGCCAGCAGGGCCCCGACAGGGTATTACAATGAGCAGTTCTTC. Amino acids: CASRAPTGYYNEQFF. The gene calls are TRBV10-2 and TRBJ2-1; 7 nucleotides line up with TRBD1. This CDR3 is built from 15 residues. Trimming cost V 6 bases and J 4 bases; bases outside gene matches: 9. Germline CDR1 and CDR2: WSHSY and SAAADI.

The rearrangement links TRBV18 to TRBJ2-4; 7 bases fit TRBD1. The junction had 10 bases not matched to a gene; V was cut back by 6 bases and J by 8 bases. The CDR3 length is 14 residues. Germline assignment: CDR1 KGHSH and CDR2 LQKENI. The CDR3, as DNA: TGTGCCAGCTCGATCGGGACAGACGTGGACATTCAGTACTTC. Translating gives CASSIGTDVDIQYF.

The V gene is TRBV9, the J gene TRBJ2-3; D is unresolved. V was clipped by 0 bases and J by 0 bases, with 11 bases between them. In germline, CDR1 is SGDLS, CDR2 YYNGEE. CDR3 length: 16 residues. The CDR3 DNA reads as TGTGCCAGCAGCGTAGGTAGGAGCTTCAGCACAGATACGCAGTATTTT. Amino acids: CASSVGRSFSTDTQYF.

The chain employs TRBV18 and TRBJ2-7; a weak D match, TRBD2 (5 bases). Trimming took 4 bases from V and 2 from J, leaving 12 bases between them. This CDR3 is built from 14 residues. Germline V gene sequence: CDR1 KGHSH, CDR2 LQKENI. The CDR3, as DNA: TGTGCCAGCTCACGCCGGGATATAACCTACGAGCAGTACTTC. Translating gives CASSRRDITYEQYF.

The V and J genes are TRBV10-3 and TRBJ1-2; TRBD1 matches at 11 bases. Germline trimming cut 10 bases from V and 5 bases from J; bases unmatched to any gene: 9. CDR1 is ENHRY, CDR2 SYGVKD, per germline. The CDR3 loop spans 14 amino acids. This CDR3 reads CATTGTGGVYGYTF. The DNA for the CDR3 is TGTGCCACCACCGGGACAGGGGGAGTGTATGGCTACACCTTC.

V usage is TRBV18 and J usage is TRBJ2-5; 7 bases match TRBD1. The CDR3 is 17 amino acids. Germline V lookup: CDR1 KGHSH, CDR2 LQKENI. J was trimmed by 2 bases and V by 4 bases; bases with no gene match: 13. The CDR3 spells CASSLSVGTVLQETQYF. In DNA form, the CDR3 reads TGTGCCAGCTCACTCTCGGTTGGGACAGTTCTTCAAGAGACCCAGTACTTC.

The chain couples TRBV5-1 to TRBJ2-5; a possible D gene is TRBD2 (7 bases). Germline-derived CDR1 and CDR2 are SGHRS and YFSETQ. This CDR3 is 13 amino acids long. Between the trimmed V and J ends, which lost 6 bases and 1 base, there was a span of 10 bases. CDR3 in DNA: TGCGCCAGCAAAGGGGGGGTCCAAGAGACCCAGTACTTC. Amino acids: CASKGGVQETQYF.